What follows are 5 T cell receptor beta chains derived from one specimen sequenced in a study of blood T cell repertoires in COVID-19. The assay was immunoSEQ multiplex PCR, and TCRdb's table has in-frame clones only and misses some. The sample lists about 400,000 clones; 70% to 90% were seen once. The specimen was peripheral blood. These receptors were collected from a man in his forties with acute or convalescent COVID-19.

CDR3 amino acids: CASSLFAGYEQYF. The CDR3 bases are TGTGCCAGCAGTTTATTTGCAGGTTACGAGCAGTACTTC. The chain has TRBV12-3 or TRBV12-4 and TRBJ2-7, with D uncertain. There are 13 residues in the CDR3. Trimming removed 2 bases at V and 4 bases at J, with 9 bases between.

V gene TRBV7-8 combines with J gene TRBJ2-1; possible D gene TRBD1, 7 bases. Germline V CDR1 and CDR2: SGHVS, FQNEAQ. V was shortened by 1 base and J by 4 bases, with 11 bases between the two germline ends. The CDR3 is 15 amino acids. The CDR3 coding sequence is TGTGCCAGCAGCTTAGAACAGGGGAGGTACAATGAGCAGTTCTTC. It is translated as CASSLEQGRYNEQFF.

This clone showed up just once. The V gene is TRBV7-2, the J gene TRBJ1-5, with TRBD1 identical over 7 bases. V was clipped by 3 bases and J by 4 bases; unmatched bases: 6. Germline values: CDR1 SGHTA, CDR2 FQGNSA. This CDR3 region has 15 residues. The CDR3 bases are TGTGCCAGCAGCTTCTCGACAGGGCAAAATCAGCCCCAGCATTTT. Protein: CASSFSTGQNQPQHF. Combining the CDR3 with reference TRBV7-2 and TRBJ1-5 gives the whole variable domain GAGVSQSPSNKVTEKGKDVELRCDPISGHTALYWYRQSLGQGLEFLIYFQGNSAPDKSGLPSDRFSAERTGGSVSTLTIQRTQQEDSAVYLCASSFSTGQNQPQHFGDGTRLSIL.

This clone was found many times. This rearrangement joins TRBV7-2 to TRBJ2-7, with D perhaps TRBD2 (5 bases). This CDR3 has 15 residues. The germline V and J ends were trimmed by 5 bases and 0 bases, with 14 bases remaining between them. CDR1 is SGHTA and CDR2 is FQGNSA in the germline V gene. CDR3 nucleotide sequence: TGTGCCAGCAGCCCTTGGACGGGGAGCTCCTACGAGCAGTACTTC. This encodes CASSPWTGSSYEQYF.

The J gene is TRBJ2-1, the V gene TRBV7-9; 9 positions agree with TRBD2. The CDR3 has 16 residues. Germline V gives CDR1 SEHNR, CDR2 FQNEAQ (reference sequence). V lost 5 bases and J lost 5; bases outside the gene matches: 10. The DNA for the CDR3 is TGTGCCAGCAGCCTCAGCGGGAGGAACCCTAACAATGAGCAGTTCTTC. Its protein is CASSLSGRNPNNEQFF. Looking up the rest from reference TRBV7-9 and TRBJ2-1 gives the full variable domain: DTGVSQNPRHKITKRGQNVTFRCDPISEHNRLYWYRQTLGQGPEFLTYFQNEAQLEKSRLLSDRFSAERPKGSFSTLEIQRTEQGDSAMYLCASSLSGRNPNNEQFFGPGTRLTVL.